Sequencing of this TCR beta chain was carried out in a study of blood T cell repertoires in COVID-19. The V gene end was trimmed by 6 bases and the J gene end by 0 bases; junction bases not matched to a gene: 7. The CDR3 sequence is 16 residues long. Germline lookup yields CDR1 SGHTA and CDR2 FQGNSA. This table comes from immunoSEQ multiplex PCR, and its TCRdb copy is limited to in-frame clones, with some not included. The table shows 130,000 to 150,000 clones, with almost 85% occurring only once. This clone was seen only a few times. Sequenced: PBMCs or T cells enriched from blood (not recorded which). The rearrangement joins TRBV7-2 to TRBJ2-1; the match to TRBD1 covers 8 bases. The origin of this receptor is a man between 40 and 49 years old with acute COVID-19. The CDR3 DNA sequence: TGTGCCAGCAGTCGAACGACAGGGGACTCCTACAATGAGCAGTTCTTC. This encodes CASSRTTGDSYNEQFF.